This TCR beta chain emerged from a study of blood T cell repertoires in COVID-19. Overall study context: Samples of COVID-19 (acute and convalescent) were obtained from the United States, Italy and Spain. The cDNA or gDNA used as material had been derived from T cells, B-cell-depleted T cells, or PBMCs.

In the study's own analysis: For nucleated cells, counts were estimated from reference gene primer amplification. This table comes from immunoSEQ multiplex PCR, and its TCRdb copy is limited to in-frame clones, with some not included. D and trimming come from the DNA, and the V and J calls and clone size come from that table. The table records 25,000 to 35,000 clones, 85% to 95% of them present only once. There are 13 residues in the CDR3. Trimming shortened V by 6 bases and J by 0 bases, and 6 bases separated the two germline ends. The germline gives CDR1 MDHEN, CDR2 SYDVKM. Seattle's cohort entered during active infection and was followed longitudinally.

This TCR derives from a woman in her 70s with COVID-19, enrolled during active disease. The chain joins TRBV28 to TRBJ1-5, with D uncertain. Sample: peripheral blood. In DNA form, the CDR3 reads TGTGCCAGCAGGTCGTATAGCAATCAGCCCCAGCATTTT. Protein: CASRSYSNQPQHF.